The TCR beta chain under discussion was sequenced for a study of shared clonotypes between healthy human individuals. In the study overall: Every donor yielded three CD4 naive, three CD4 memory, two CD8 naive and one CD8 memory plate.

Germline loops: CDR1 MNHEY, CDR2 SVGAGI. This CDR3 has 13 amino acids. V lost 6 bases and J lost 7, with 16 bases in between. In the case of this clone: What it binds is not known.

Sequencing was at deep level. Sequencing was performed with immunoSEQ multiplex PCR; in TCRdb, only in-frame clones are kept and a portion is missing. This sample yields roughly 500,000 clones, of which roughly 95% are seen a single time; 0.064% belongs to the top ten. Study outcomes and limitations: A generally larger estimated richness was seen in naive subsets than in memory subsets. Rarefaction demonstrated incomplete sorted-subset sequencing despite large depth.

This clonotype was obtained from a young woman in good health. Sequencing used naive CD4+ T cells sorted from blood. Regarding subset: CD45RA+ positively selected. The chain employs TRBV6-5 and TRBJ2-7; D is uncertain. In nucleotides, the CDR3 is TGTGCCAGCAGACCGGCTCCCCATGGGGAGCAGTACTTC. This encodes CASRPAPHGEQYF.